These 17 T cell receptor beta chains originate from one sample sequenced in a study of cytomegalovirus exposure and HLA in healthy donors. PCR involved 60 Vbeta and 13 Jbeta primers. The assay was immunoSEQ multiplex PCR, and TCRdb's table has in-frame clones only and misses some. The top ten hold around 2.4% of the sample, which has 170,000 or so clones, about 78% seen once. The sequenced sample was PBMCs. Receptors originate from a man aged 55 to 69 in good health and CMV-seronegative.

The chain uses TRBV5-1 and TRBJ2-5, with a possible D match to TRBD2 (6 bases). Germline V gene data show CDR1 as SGHRS and CDR2 as YFSETQ. This CDR3 contains 14 residues. V shed 2 bases and J shed 1 base, with 9 bases lying between them. This chain's CDR3 is CASSLTSLQETQYF. CDR3 DNA sequence: TGCGCCAGCAGCTTAACTAGCCTCCAAGAGACCCAGTACTTC.

The chain is built from TRBV7-9 and TRBJ2-3; the match to TRBD1 covers 11 bases. The CDR3 length is 16 residues. V shed 6 bases, J shed 3 bases, and the junction held 8 bases outside the gene matches. Germline CDR1 reads SEHNR; CDR2 reads FQNEAQ (reference sequence). The CDR3 here is CASRDWDRGITDTQYF. The DNA for the CDR3 is TGTGCCAGCAGAGACTGGGACAGGGGGATAACAGATACGCAGTATTTT.

About this clone: This sample includes further DNA sequences coding for the same CDR3. V and J are TRBV18 and TRBJ1-1, with 8 bases matching TRBD1. Trimming at V came to 3 bases and at J to 4 bases, leaving 4 bases not matched to a gene. The germline V gene encodes CDR1 KGHSH and CDR2 LQKENI. The CDR3 covers 14 residues. In DNA form, the CDR3 reads TGTGCCAGCTCACCTCCTACAGGGGGCACTGAAGCTTTCTTT. The encoded protein is CASSPPTGGTEAFF.

The chain links TRBV2 to TRBJ1-2, with D tentatively TRBD1 (6 bases). Germline lookup yields CDR1 SNHLY and CDR2 FYNNEI. Trimming removed 3 bases at V and 2 bases at J, with 10 bases between. The CDR3 runs to 14 residues. CDR3 in DNA: TGTGCCAGCAGTGAGGGGGGGCGCAACTATGGCTACACCTTC. It is translated as CASSEGGRNYGYTF.

V and J are TRBV5-4 and TRBJ2-5; TRBD2 matches at 8 bases. The CDR3 extends over 15 amino acids. J lost 1 base, V lost 0 bases, and 2 bases had no gene match. Germline V gene sequence: CDR1 SGHNT, CDR2 YYREEE (reference sequence). In DNA form, the CDR3 reads TGTGCCAGCAGCTTGGCGGGGGGGCGCCAAGAGACCCAGTACTTC. It is translated as CASSLAGGRQETQYF.

The chain joins TRBV2 to TRBJ2-7; D may be TRBD2 (6 bases). Trimming took off 6 bases at V and 9 bases at J, with 12 bases between the two ends. The germline V gene has CDR1 SNHLY and CDR2 FYNNEI. The CDR3 is made up of 11 amino acids. The CDR3, as DNA: TGTGCCAGCAGATCACTAGCCGCGCAGTACTTC. This sequence encodes CASRSLAAQYF. Full variable domain (missing parts from reference TRBV2 and TRBJ2-7): EPEVTQTPSHQVTQMGQEVILRCVPISNHLYFYWYRQILGQKVEFLVSFYNNEISEKSEIFDDQFSVERPDGSNFTLKIRSTKLEDSAMYFCASRSLAAQYFGPGTRLTVT.

The table lists this clone with a count of one. The chain combines TRBV6-1 with TRBJ2-1; D may be TRBD1 (6 bases). This CDR3 is 13 amino acids long. Trimming shortened V by 1 base and J by 7 bases, and 8 bases separated the two germline ends. Germline V gene lookup returns CDR1 MNHNS and CDR2 SASEGT. CDR3 region: CASSEVRGNEQFF. CDR3 in DNA: TGTGCCAGCAGTGAAGTGAGGGGGAATGAGCAGTTCTTC.

V and J are TRBV5-4 and TRBJ2-3, with 12 nucleotides matching TRBD2. Unmatched junction bases numbered 9, after V lost 6 bases and J lost 4 bases. The CDR3 is 16 amino acids. CDR1 is SGHNT, CDR2 YYREEE, per germline (reference sequence). The CDR3, as DNA: TGTGCCAGCACCTCTGGACTAGCGGGGTATGCAGATACGCAGTATTTT. It encodes CASTSGLAGYADTQYF.

The rearrangement links TRBV11-2 to TRBJ2-1; 8 bases agree with TRBD2. V shed 6 bases, J shed 7 bases, and the junction held 14 bases outside the gene matches. The germline V gene encodes CDR1 SGHAT and CDR2 FQNNGV. CDR3 length: 16 amino acids. CDR3 sequence (DNA): TGTGCCAGCAGTAGGCGGGGGGCCACCTGGGCGAATGAGCAGTTCTTC. It translates to CASSRRGATWANEQFF. Full variable domain (remainder filled in from reference TRBV11-2 and TRBJ2-1): EAGVAQSPRYKIIEKRQSVAFWCNPISGHATLYWYQQILGQGPKLLIQFQNNGVVDDSQLPKDRFSAERLKGVDSTLKIQPAKLEDSAVYLCASSRRGATWANEQFFGPGTRLTVL.

The count of this clone is one. The rearrangement uses TRBV6-1 and TRBJ1-5; 9 positions agree with TRBD1. CDR1 is MNHNS and CDR2 is SASEGT in the germline V gene. V trimming: 6 bases; J trimming: 2 bases; junction bases outside the gene matches: 5. The CDR3 sequence is 15 residues long. CDR3: CASSLTGGRNQPQHF. As DNA, the CDR3 is TGTGCCAGCAGCCTGACAGGGGGACGCAATCAGCCCCAGCATTTT.

The chain carries TRBV13 and TRBJ1-1, with D tentatively TRBD1 (5 bases). The length of the CDR3 is 14 residues. Deletions cut 3 bases from V and 10 bases from J, with 18 bases between. The germline gives CDR1 PRHDT, CDR2 FYEKMQ (reference sequence). DNA for the CDR3: TGTGCCAGCAGCTTTAACGGGGGGGAAGGGGCAGCTTTCTTT. This translates into CASSFNGGEGAAFF. The full variable domain, with the rest looked up from reference TRBV13 and TRBJ1-1, is AAGVIQSPRHLIKEKRETATLKCYPIPRHDTVYWYQQGPGQDPQFLISFYEKMQSDKGSIPDRFSAQQFSDYHSELNMSSLELGDSALYFCASSFNGGEGAAFFGQGTRLTVV.

This clone has a single count. This chain connects TRBV5-1 to TRBJ2-1; 7 positions match TRBD2. Losses at the gene ends were 7 bases for V and 0 bases for J; bases not matched to a gene: 7. The CDR3 totals 15 residues. Germline V CDR1 and CDR2: SGHRS, YFSETQ. The DNA of the CDR3 is TGCGCCAGCCGTTCGCGGGAGAACTCCTACAATGAGCAGTTCTTC. Translating it yields CASRSRENSYNEQFF.

The chain links TRBV7-2 to TRBJ1-2; D is unresolved. CDR1 is SGHTA, CDR2 FQGNSA, per germline. CDR3 size: 11 residues. V dropped 5 bases and J dropped 4 bases, with 5 bases sitting between them. CDR3 in amino acids: CASSPVYGYTF. The CDR3 DNA sequence: TGTGCCAGCAGCCCCGTCTATGGCTACACCTTC. Drawing the rest from reference TRBV7-2 and TRBJ1-2, the complete variable domain is GAGVSQSPSNKVTEKGKDVELRCDPISGHTALYWYRQSLGQGLEFLIYFQGNSAPDKSGLPSDRFSAERTGGSVSTLTIQRTQQEDSAVYLCASSPVYGYTFGSGTRLTVV.

The chain has TRBV6-1 and TRBJ1-1; 10 bases are shared with TRBD1. V lost 5 bases, J lost 5 bases, and 2 bases stayed unmatched. Germline V gene sequence: CDR1 MNHNS, CDR2 SASEGT. CDR3 length: 13 amino acids. This chain's CDR3 is CASSTDRGTEAFF. CDR3 DNA: TGTGCCAGCAGTACGGACAGGGGGACTGAAGCTTTCTTT.

The chain recombines TRBV19 with TRBJ1-6; 7 bases map to TRBD1. The trim removed 6 bases at V and 10 bases at J, leaving 9 bases unmatched. The CDR3 sequence is 14 residues long. Germline V gene data show CDR1 as LNHDA and CDR2 as SQIVND (reference sequence). CDR3 bases: TGTGCCAGTAGCGGAACGGGACAGAACTCACCCCTCCACTTT. Its translation is CASSGTGQNSPLHF. Together with reference TRBV19 and TRBJ1-6, the CDR3 gives the full variable domain: DGGITQSPKYLFRKEGQNVTLSCEQNLNHDAMYWYRQDPGQGLRLIYYSQIVNDFQKGDIAEGYSVSREKKESFPLTVTSAQKNPTAFYLCASSGTGQNSPLHFGNGTRLTVT.

This sequence joins TRBV6-1 and TRBJ2-1; D is perhaps TRBD2 (6 bases). CDR1 is MNHNS and CDR2 is SASEGT in the germline V gene. The CDR3 extends over 15 amino acids. Trimming stripped 8 bases from V and 5 bases from J, with 19 bases between. CDR3 coding DNA: TGTGCCAGCGGACCGAGGGGCGGGACCCACAATGAGCAGTTCTTC. It codes for CASGPRGGTHNEQFF.

In its sample, this clone was seen once. The chain carries TRBV11-2 and TRBJ1-2; 7 bases are a match to TRBD1. Germline V gene sequence: CDR1 SGHAT, CDR2 FQNNGV. The CDR3 spans 15 residues. The junction had 12 bases not matched to a gene; V was cut back by 3 bases and J by 8 bases. The CDR3 is CASSFPGQRLEGYTF. In nucleotides, the CDR3 is TGTGCCAGCAGCTTCCCGGGACAGAGACTTGAGGGCTACACCTTC.